These T cell receptor beta chains were read from a single sample in a study of T cell repertoires in cytomegalovirus infection. TCRdb independently ran MiXCR on the reads; one entry per CDR3 protein. Counted here are about 440,000 distinct CDR3 sequences, approximately 30% occurring once; the ten biggest clones make up roughly 13%. Sequences were obtained from PBMCs. These receptors all come from a human donor in good health (CMV status not recorded). Some clones in this sample may be carry-over from other donors' samples. The CDR3 runs from the conserved cysteine through the conserved F or W. A D gene is named only where the DNA matches it firmly. A row's size may be missing; if present it is once, few, many or a size class.

CDR3 DNA	CDR3 protein	J gene	V gene	D gene	clone size	CDR3 length
TGCAGTGCTAAGAGGGCCGCCGCGTTGATGGCCCAGTACTTC	CSAKRAAALMAQYF	TRBJ2-5	TRBV20-1	NA	few	14
TGCAGTGCTAGAGATCTAAGCGGGGGGCCCTACAATGAGCAGTTCTTC	CSARDLSGGPYNEQFF	TRBJ2-1	TRBV20-1	TRBD2	NA	16
TGTGCCAGCAGCTCGCGGGGACGGCAGAACACTGAAGCTTTCTTT	CASSSRGRQNTEAFF	TRBJ1-1	TRBV7-2	NA	many	15
TGTGCCAGCAGTTACTCGATGGCTGGTGTCAGAATAAGACCGAACACCGGGGAGCTGTTTTTT	CASSYSMAGVRIRPNTGELFF	TRBJ2-2	TRBV6-6	NA	few	21
TGTGCCAGCAGCTTAGCGATAGGGCCGGGTCAGCCCCAGCATTTT	CASSLAIGPGQPQHF	TRBJ1-5	TRBV7-2	NA	medium-sized	15
TGTGCCAGCAGCCAGGGTAACAGGGATCTCACCGGGGAGCTGTTTTTT	CASSQGNRDLTGELFF	TRBJ2-2	TRBV3-1	NA	NA	16
TGTGACAGCAGTGACCGCGGGGAGGGAAAGCAGTTCTTC	CDSSDRGEGKQFF	TRBJ2-1	TRBV6-4	TRBD2	NA	13
TGCGCCAACCCCTCAGGGGAGAACACCGGGGAGCTGTTTTTT	CANPSGENTGELFF	TRBJ2-2	TRBV4-3	NA	few	14
TGTGCCAGCCGTAACCCGAAAGGAAAATCTAGCACAGATACGCAGTATTTT	CASRNPKGKSSTDTQYF	TRBJ2-3	TRBV19	NA	NA	17
TGTGCCAGCAGCTCCGAGTGGGGTGCTGAAGCTTTCTTT	CASSSEWGAEAFF	TRBJ1-1	TRBV11-2	NA	few	13
TGTGCCAGCAGTTTATGGCAGGGTGAGGCTGAAGCTTTCTTT	CASSLWQGEAEAFF	TRBJ1-1	TRBV12-3/TRBV12-4	NA	NA	14
TGTGCCACCAGCAGACGCACAGGGAATGATGAGCAGTTCTTC	CATSRRTGNDEQFF	TRBJ2-1	TRBV15	NA	NA	14
TGTGCCAGCAGCTTAGACCCTTTCTACACCTTC	CASSLDPFYTF	TRBJ1-2	TRBV7-7	NA	NA	11
TGTGCCAGCAGCTTATACCAATACAATGAGCAGTTCTTC	CASSLYQYNEQFF	TRBJ2-1	TRBV11-2	NA	few	13